The next 19 T cell receptor beta chains were all read from a single sample in a study of tumor-infiltrating lymphocytes in primary liver carcinoma. Unsorted whole blood served as the source of blood RNA, and germline DNA was extracted as well. A primer in the constant region served to generate TCR beta cDNA from approximately 500 ng of total RNA. TCR beta libraries came from three nested multiplex PCR rounds using slightly modified ARM-PCR. For 10 cycles apiece, the opening two PCR rounds ran with TRBV1-TRBV30 forward primers and a C-beta reverse primer. MiXCR, applied by TCRdb to the multiplex PCR reads, yields one record per CDR3 protein. The sample records approximately 330,000 distinct CDR3 sequences, roughly 61% being singletons. The specimen was peripheral blood. These receptors were obtained from a middle-aged man with primary liver carcinoma and hepatitis B virus infection.

This clonotype has just a few counts. The chain uses TRBV7-9 and TRBJ1-3; D unresolved. V dropped 11 bases and J dropped 3 bases, with 14 bases sitting between them. CDR1 is SEHNR, CDR2 FQNEAQ, per germline (reference sequence). The CDR3 is 13 residues long. The CDR3: CAGEVDYGNTIYF. In DNA form, the CDR3 reads TGTGCCGGAGAGGTTGATTATGGAAACACCATATATTTT.

About this clonotype: This may come from a read error, since a much larger clone is one base off. The chain has TRBV4-1 and TRBJ2-3; 11 positions agree with TRBD2. The CDR3 extends over 16 amino acids. V lost 3 bases, J lost 3 bases, and 5 bases stayed unmatched. Germline lookup yields CDR1 MGHRA and CDR2 YSYEKL. The CDR3 region is CASSQTSGKGTDTQYF. CDR3 nucleotide sequence: TGCGCCAGCAGCCAGACTAGCGGGAAAGGGACAGATACGCAGTATTTT.

Notes on this clonotype: The final CDR3 position lacks the conserved phenylalanine or tryptophan, pointing to a likely read error. This chain joins TRBV6-5 and TRBJ2-7, with D hard to call. CDR3 size: 13 residues. Germline CDR1 is MNHEY and CDR2 is SVGAGI. The CDR3 loop reads CASSPTAFYEQYL. DNA for the CDR3: TGTGCCAGCAGCCCTACAGCCTTCTACGAACAGTACTTG.

This clonotype was detected only once. A much bigger clone sits one base away, suggesting this may be a read error. The gene calls are TRBV30 and TRBJ1-1, with D tentatively TRBD1 (5 bases). This CDR3 comprises 12 residues. Germline V CDR1 and CDR2: GTSNPN, SVGIG (reference sequence). The CDR3 DNA follows: TGTACCTGGGGGGGATGGAACACTGAAGCTTTCTTT. This sequence encodes CTWGGWNTEAFF.

In the case of this clonotype: A much larger clone differs from this one at a single base, so this may be a read error. The CDR3 is CASSKGRGSTYEQYF. The DNA for the CDR3 is TGTGCCAGCAGTAAGGGACGGGGGTCAACCTACGAGCAGTACTTC. The chain is built from TRBV6-5 and TRBJ2-7, with a weak D call TRBD2 (6 bases). This CDR3 is built from 15 residues. Germline V gene lookup returns CDR1 MNHEY and CDR2 SVGAGI. V dropped 5 bases and J dropped 2 bases, with 16 bases sitting between them.

On this clonotype itself: Given the absence of the conserved phenylalanine or tryptophan at the CDR3 end, a read error is likely. This chain connects TRBV11-3 to TRBJ2-3; D is possibly TRBD1 or TRBD2 (6 bases each). Trimming removed 5 bases at V and 2 bases at J, with 14 bases between. Germline assignment: CDR1 SGHNT and CDR2 YENEEA. The length of the CDR3 is 15 residues. The CDR3 DNA sequence: TGTGCCAGCAGCCCCGGGGGCGGGCTCACAGATACGCAGTATCTT. Encoded protein: CASSPGGGLTDTQYL.

About this clonotype itself: An end of the junction does not agree with germline; a read error may underlie this. This chain links TRBV6-1 with TRBJ2-7; 9 bases align to TRBD1. Germline V gene lookup returns CDR1 MNHNS and CDR2 SASEGT. This CDR3 contains 15 residues. The CDR3 sequence: CTSSERRDRVYEQYF. CDR3 coding DNA: TGTACCAGCAGTGAAAGAAGGGACAGGGTCTACGAGCAGTACTTC.

About this clonotype itself: Mismatch with germline at one junction end may stem from a read error. The chain employs TRBV29-1 and TRBJ2-1, with a tentative D call TRBD2 (5 bases). This CDR3 contains 12 residues. The V gene's germline CDR1 is SQVTM and CDR2 ANQGSEA. The CDR3 DNA reads as TGTAGCGCCGAACAGTGGTACAATGAGCAGTTCTTC. Translating it yields CSAEQWYNEQFF.

The chain employs TRBV14 and TRBJ2-7; D unclear. V gave up 0 bases and J gave up 3 bases, with 6 bases separating them. This CDR3 spans 13 amino acids. Germline CDR1 is SGHDN and CDR2 is FVKESK. The CDR3, as DNA: TGTGCCAGCAGCCAAGATCGGCGCTACGAGCAGTACTTC. Translated: CASSQDRRYEQYF.

This sequence joins TRBV28 and TRBJ1-2, with TRBD1 matching 10 bases. CDR1 and CDR2 from the germline V gene are MDHEN and SYDVKM. CDR3 length: 12 amino acids. Trimming at V came to 11 bases and at J to 6 bases, leaving 6 bases not matched to a gene. CDR3: CACGQGVNGYTF. The CDR3 bases are TGTGCCTGCGGACAGGGGGTTAATGGCTACACCTTC.

The J gene is TRBJ2-1, the V gene TRBV6-6, with 8 bases identical to TRBD2. From germline, CDR1 is MNHNY and CDR2 SVGAGI (reference sequence). V shed 6 bases, J shed 13 bases, and the junction held 11 bases outside the gene matches. The CDR3 covers 13 residues. The CDR3 nucleotides read TGTGCCAGCAGGCAGGGGACTAGGGTTACACAGTTCTTC. Protein: CASRQGTRVTQFF.

Notes on this clonotype: Because the CDR3 is missing its conserved closing phenylalanine or tryptophan, this is likely a read error. The chain recombines TRBV6-5 with TRBJ1-2; the D gene is possibly TRBD1 (5 bases). This CDR3 comprises 11 residues. Germline values: CDR1 MNHEY, CDR2 SVGAGI. Trimming stripped 5 bases from V and 10 bases from J, with 11 bases between. The CDR3 region has the DNA TGTGCCAGCAGTACCTCAGGGATCTACACCCTC. Residues: CASSTSGIYTL.

In its sample, this clonotype was seen many times. The V and J genes are TRBV11-1 and TRBJ2-2; TRBD1 matches at 9 bases. Germline loops: CDR1 SGHAT, CDR2 FQDESV (reference sequence). CDR3 length equals 14 residues. V shed 5 bases and J 3 bases; nucleotides not matched to a gene: 1. Written as DNA, the CDR3 is TGTGCCAGCAGCGACAGGGGGGACACCGGGGAGCTGTTTTTT. This sequence encodes CASSDRGDTGELFF.

This rearrangement joins TRBV7-9 to TRBJ1-6; D is possibly TRBD1 (5 bases). The CDR3 totals 14 residues. Trimming removed 3 bases at V and 6 bases at J, with 9 bases between. Germline V gene sequence: CDR1 SEHNR, CDR2 FQNEAQ (reference sequence). The chain's CDR3 is CASSLSGPNSPLHF. CDR3 coding DNA: TGTGCCAGCAGCTTGTCGGGGCCTAATTCACCCCTCCACTTT.

Regarding this clonotype: No conserved phenylalanine or tryptophan is present at the end of the CDR3, so a read error is the likely explanation. The limits of the CDR3 on the DNA are not certain, so only TCRdb's listed CDR3 is given. J is TRBJ2-2 and V is TRBV11-2; the table's D call, TRBD1, was not checked against the DNA. The CDR3 adds up to 15 amino acids, both ends counted. Germline loops: CDR1 SGHAT, CDR2 FQNNGV. This CDR3 is CASSWDSANTGELLY.

This clonotype showed up many times. CDR3 in DNA: TGTGCCATCAGCCTACAGGGTTCAGAAGAGACCCAGTACTTC. Translation: CAISLQGSEETQYF. This chain connects TRBV10-3 to TRBJ2-5; TRBD1 might be the D (6 bases). Germline assignment: CDR1 ENHRY and CDR2 SYGVKD. The CDR3 extends over 14 amino acids. Trimming took 6 bases from V and 3 from J, leaving 14 bases between them.

As regards this clonotype: Possible read error: a much larger clone is one base away. The rearrangement uses TRBV10-3 and TRBJ1-1, with a tentative D call TRBD1 (5 bases). The CDR3 length is 12 residues. Germline CDR1 is ENHRY and CDR2 is SYGVKD. CDR3 in DNA: TGTGCCATCAGTGAGGAAGGGGTTGAAGTTTTCTTT. Encoded protein: CAISEEGVEVFF.

As to this clonotype: At one end the junction does not follow the germline gene, possibly because of a read error. The rearrangement uses TRBV28 and TRBJ2-7; 11 nucleotides agree with TRBD1. The germline V gene has CDR1 MDHEN and CDR2 SYDVKM. The CDR3 contains 16 residues. Here the CDR3 reads CASSLTGTGGFRERYF. CDR3 bases: TGTGCCAGCAGTTTGACCGGGACAGGGGGGTTCCGCGAGCGGTACTTC.

Of note for this clonotype: Sequence at one end of the junction differs from germline and may be a read error. The chain recombines TRBV10-2 with TRBJ2-5; D is unclear. This CDR3 is 14 amino acids long. Germline V gene sequence: CDR1 WSHSY, CDR2 SAAADI. CDR3 sequence (DNA): TGCGCCAGCAGTGAACAGCGCAGCCAAAAGACCCAGTACTTC. It codes for CASSEQRSQKTQYF.